This TCR beta chain was captured by sequencing in a study of PD-L1 blockade in urothelial cancer. Pretreatment sampling and on-treatment sampling together yielded between 1 and 8 samples for each patient. Trimming shortened V by 4 bases and J by 7 bases, and 7 bases separated the two germline ends. The length of the CDR3 is 11 residues. Germline CDR1 is SGHTA and CDR2 is FQGNSA. This table comes from immunoSEQ multiplex PCR, and its TCRdb copy is limited to in-frame clones, with some not included. The data show around 100,000 clones, around 85% seen once. Sequencing was performed on PBMCs, taken around atezolizumab (anti-PD-L1) treatment. This chain links TRBV7-2 with TRBJ1-2; D unresolved. The receptor's source is a man aged 50-59 years with urothelial cancer. The CDR3 sequence: CASSSFLGYTF. CDR3 bases: TGTGCCAGCAGCTCGTTCCTTGGCTACACCTTC.